The T cell receptor beta chain described here comes from a study of CD8+ T cells in alopecia areata (dated by TCRdb to 2016 to 2018). The study in broad terms: Skin from C3H/HeJ donors aged about 6-12 months with spontaneous alopecia was grafted onto female C3H/HeJ recipients aged roughly 7-11 weeks. To study T cell clonal expansion in alopecia areata, the researchers applied high-throughput TCRbeta sequencing to both the C3H/HeJ mouse model and human patients. In humans, TCRbeta sequencing was performed on scalp tissue and on sorted CD4+ and CD8+ peripheral blood T cells from healthy controls and from patients with patchy or totalis/universalis alopecia areata. Scalp clonality was compared across normal scalp (n=4), patchy alopecia areata scalp (n=8), and alopecia totalis/universalis scalp (n=8). RNA was extracted with the PAXgene miRNA kit for fixed scalp, the miRNeasy kit for PBMCs, and the RNeasy kit for mouse skin. immunoSEQ multiplex PCR using 35 Vbeta forward primers and 13 Jbeta reverse primers was used to amplify TCRbeta CDR3 regions. Findings and caveats that apply to the study as a whole: Scalp TCR repertoire analysis is complicated because resident alphabeta T cells in normal human skin are also sequenced, whereas mouse skin is dominated by gammadelta T cells. Higher clonality and more expanded CD8+ clones were observed in lesional scalp than in normal scalp, particularly in alopecia totalis/universalis, a finding suggestive of antigenic drive. Shared TCR sequences between patients were less evident than in mice, which may be partly attributable to HLA diversity in the patient population.

The CDR3, cysteine through phenylalanine, is 13 amino acids long. Only the CDR3 bases that were read are kept: 27 of them, in frame from base 1. The germline V and J ends show losses of 6 bases and 3 bases respectively, and no gene match explains 0 bases of the junction. The germline V gene (reference sequence) provides CDR1 NSQYPW and CDR2 LRSPGD. The library was built by means of the immunoSEQ multiplex PCR assay. For TCR sequencing, RNA was extracted from every sample and reverse transcribed into cDNA to serve as template. First-strand cDNA was synthesized with SuperScript III using a 2:1 mix of oligo-dT and random hexamers. A synthetic immune receptor repertoire was used to gauge amplification bias, and whatever bias remained was removed computationally. Sequencing of the libraries was done on Illumina HiSeq using 60 bp reads that spanned the CDR3 and were read from J toward V. Per the source publication's procedure: After raw reads were preprocessed to remove errors, the CDR3 was defined following IMGT conventions as running from the conserved cysteine to phenylalanine. Clonality was calculated as 1 minus Shannon entropy normalized by log2 of the number of productive unique TCRs. Whether each scalp clone was CD4 or CD8 was inferred by checking scalp TCRbeta sequences against the CD4 and CD8 repertoires from sorted blood. TCRdb retrieved this table from immuneACCESS and kept in-frame rearrangements only. Not all clones are present; in checked studies, unresolved V genes account for under half, and no reason is known for the remainder. D and trimming were read from the DNA, whereas the V and J calls and clone size are those reported in that table. For this sample, about 120,000 clones are listed, none of them singletons. Of the sample, around 20% falls within the top ten clones.

This clone was seen more than once but under ten times. It has no known antigen specificity. As a mouse receptor, it takes its gene names and germline sequences from the mouse. The DNA ends 4 residues before the CDR3 does, and the rest of the CDR3 is filled in from the germline J gene. This clonotype was sampled from a C3H/HeJ mouse with alopecia areata. Mice of this line possess the MHC haplotype H2-k. The sample comprised lesional skin. The rearranged chain carries TRBV1 and TRBJ1-4; the junction holds 8 bases that match TRBD1. The CDR3: CTCRDRANERLFF. The covered CDR3 bases are TGCACCTGCAGGGACAGGGCCAACGAA.